One and the same sample provided the 13 T cell receptor beta chains below, sequenced in a study of blood T cell repertoires in COVID-19. Assay used: immunoSEQ multiplex PCR; TCRdb lists only in-frame clones, some missing. Found here are hundreds of thousands of clones, under 90% of them singletons; the top ten hold about 2.3%. Sequenced material: peripheral blood. These receptors were taken from a woman in her 40s with active or convalescent COVID-19.

V usage is TRBV9 and J usage is TRBJ1-5; D uncertain. With 4 bases removed from V and 6 bases from J, the gap between germline ends came to 17 bases. CDR1 and CDR2 (germline): SGDLS, YYNGEE. The CDR3 contains 15 residues. In DNA form, the CDR3 reads TGTGCCAGCAGCCCCGCCGGCGGGCCGGGTCAGCCCCAGCATTTT. Residues: CASSPAGGPGQPQHF.

This chain links TRBV19 with TRBJ2-6; TRBD1 matches at 7 bases. Per the germline V gene, CDR1 is LNHDA and CDR2 is SQIVND (reference sequence). The trim removed 7 bases at V and 0 bases at J, leaving 9 bases unmatched. The CDR3 is 17 residues long. The CDR3 DNA is TGTGCCAGTACGGACAGGTGGGGGAGCTCTGGGGCCAACGTCCTGACTTTC. Amino acid sequence: CASTDRWGSSGANVLTF.

The chain combines TRBV9 with TRBJ1-5; 11 nucleotides line up with TRBD1. CDR3 length equals 17 residues. The germline CDR1 and CDR2 sequences are SGDLS and YYNGEE. J gave up 4 bases and V 3 bases, and 9 bases lay outside the gene matches. The CDR3 sequence is CASSAAGTGGWNQPQHF. CDR3 nucleotides: TGTGCCAGCAGCGCTGCCGGGACAGGGGGTTGGAATCAGCCCCAGCATTTT.

The V and J genes are TRBV5-6 and TRBJ2-1, with 10 bases fitting TRBD2. The length of the CDR3 is 16 residues. Trimming at V came to 2 bases and at J to 7 bases, leaving 9 bases not matched to a gene. The germline gives CDR1 SGHDT, CDR2 YYEEEE. CDR3 region: CASSLGLAGVYNEQFF. CDR3 in DNA: TGTGCCAGCAGCTTAGGCCTAGCGGGAGTTTATAATGAGCAGTTCTTC.

CDR3 loop: CASSLQPRGNGQPQHF. The CDR3 DNA reads as TGTGCCAGCAGTCTCCAACCCAGGGGAAATGGTCAGCCCCAGCATTTT. V and J are TRBV28 and TRBJ1-5; tentatively, D is TRBD1 (6 bases). The CDR3 covers 16 residues. V was trimmed by 5 bases and J by 6 bases, leaving 20 bases between them. From germline, CDR1 is MDHEN and CDR2 SYDVKM.

The CDR3 bases are TGTGCCAGCACGGGGGAGGGTCTAGGTGGAGAGACCCAGTACTTC. This sequence encodes CASTGEGLGGETQYF. The chain uses TRBV2 and TRBJ2-5, with 7 bases fitting TRBD2. The CDR3 runs 15 residues. Germline CDR1 reads SNHLY; CDR2 reads FYNNEI. The V segment lost 7 bases and the J segment 4 bases; nucleotides outside the gene matches: 12.

The J gene is TRBJ1-6, the V gene TRBV4-3; TRBD1 matches 7 bases. Germline trimming cut 0 bases from V and 0 bases from J; bases unmatched to any gene: 11. The CDR3 runs 20 residues. Germline V gives CDR1 LGHNA, CDR2 YSLEER. The CDR3 bases are TGCGCCAGCAGCCAAGATGTGTACAGGGGAATTTCCTCCTATAATTCACCCCTCCACTTT. Its translation: CASSQDVYRGISSYNSPLHF.

V gene TRBV3-1 (or the pseudogene TRBV3-2) combines with J gene TRBJ2-7, with 9 bases matching TRBD2. This CDR3 is built from 16 residues. CDR1 and CDR2 (germline): LGHDT, YNNKEL (reference sequence). V shed 3 bases, J shed 3 bases, and the junction held 9 bases outside the gene matches. For the CDR3, the DNA is TGTGCCAGCAGCCAGTTCCGCCTAGCGGGGAACTACGAGCAGTACTTC. As protein: CASSQFRLAGNYEQYF.

CDR3 in amino acids: CASSQDLSGTEAFF. The DNA for the CDR3 is TGCGCCAGCAGCCAAGATCTTTCGGGCACTGAAGCTTTCTTT. The J gene is TRBJ1-1, the V gene TRBV4-3; D is uncertain. Trimming cost V 0 bases and J 4 bases, with 9 bases left between them. Germline V CDR1 and CDR2: LGHNA, YSLEER. This CDR3 contains 14 residues.

The chain couples TRBV11-1 to TRBJ2-5; 11 positions match TRBD2. Germline CDR1 is SGHAT and CDR2 is FQDESV (reference sequence). The CDR3 sequence is 16 residues long. Trimming at V came to 5 bases and at J to 4 bases, leaving 9 bases not matched to a gene. Written as DNA, the CDR3 is TGTGCCAGCAGCCCATTCGATAGCGGGGGGGGAGAGACCCAGTACTTC. Translation gives CASSPFDSGGGETQYF.

V usage is TRBV7-9 and J usage is TRBJ2-7; 11 bases line up with TRBD1. V was clipped by 5 bases and J by 6 bases; unmatched bases: 9. The CDR3 is made up of 15 amino acids. Germline V gene lookup returns CDR1 SEHNR and CDR2 FQNEAQ (reference sequence). The chain's CDR3 is CASSRGQGEPGEQYF. As DNA, the CDR3 is TGTGCCAGCAGCCGGGGACAGGGGGAGCCCGGCGAGCAGTACTTC.

The DNA of the CDR3 is TGTGCCAGCCTACGAGGAGGGTTTGGCAGCAATCAGCCCCAGCATTTT. It codes for CASLRGGFGSNQPQHF. The gene calls are TRBV28 and TRBJ1-5; D is undetermined. The germline gives CDR1 MDHEN, CDR2 SYDVKM. With 8 bases removed from V and 1 base from J, the gap between germline ends came to 18 bases. This CDR3 comprises 16 residues.

This rearrangement joins TRBV30 to TRBJ2-2; 8 bases align to TRBD2. Germline CDR1 GTSNPN, CDR2 SVGIG (reference sequence). The V and J ends lost 0 bases and 13 bases, in that order; junction bases with no gene match: 7. There are 13 residues in the CDR3. DNA of the CDR3: TGTGCCTGGAGTGTGGGAGCGGGAGAAAGGCTGTTTTTT. Amino acids: CAWSVGAGERLFF.